This T cell receptor beta chain was retrieved from a study of OX40 agonist ivuxolimab in advanced cancers. Study summary: Mean age roughly 65 years, range 23 to 79; approximately 80% male.

Clones were sequenced by immunoSEQ multiplex PCR, and TCRdb holds only the in-frame ones, with some missing. The table includes 35,000 or so clones, over 75% detected once. V lost 0 bases to trimming and J lost 4 bases, with 21 bases between them. The CDR3 length is 18 residues. Per the germline V gene, CDR1 is SGHDT and CDR2 is YYEEEE. This clone is a singleton in its sample. The sequencing used CD4+ or CD8+ T cells sorted from blood, collected in a trial of the OX40 agonist ivuxolimab. The rearrangement joins TRBV5-6 to TRBJ2-3; weak D call: TRBD1 (6 bases). The source is an adult with an advanced solid tumor such as melanoma, head and neck, liver or kidney cancer. This chain's CDR3 is CASSLAVGASPHSDTQYF. For the CDR3, the DNA is TGTGCCAGCAGCTTGGCAGTGGGGGCCTCCCCTCACTCAGATACGCAGTATTTT.